These 18 T cell receptor beta chains came from one sample sequenced in a study of T cells in Graves' hyperthyroidism and ophthalmopathy. RNA transcripts were the template for amplifying TCR beta CDR3 regions. The HTBI primer set served for first-round RT-PCR of the TCR CDR3. TCRdb processed the multiplex PCR reads anew with MiXCR; each CDR3 protein has one entry. This repertoire shows over 500,000 distinct CDR3 sequences, about 14% found once; its top ten account for around 13%. The sequenced sample was blood. The receptor source for this set is a middle-aged woman with Graves' hyperthyroidism.

This sequence joins TRBV29-1 and TRBJ1-1, with 9 bases that match TRBD1. Germline CDR1 and CDR2: SQVTM and ANQGSEA. This CDR3 region has 16 residues. J gave up 1 base and V 0 bases, and 6 bases lay outside the gene matches. CDR3 nucleotide sequence: TGCAGCGTTGAAGATAGGACAGGGGAAAAGAACACTGAAGCTTTCTTT. It codes for CSVEDRTGEKNTEAFF. The whole variable domain, remainder taken from reference TRBV29-1 and TRBJ1-1, is SAVISQKPSRDICQRGTSLTIQCQVDSQVTMMFWYRQQPGQSLTLIATANQGSEATYESGFVIDKFPISRPNLTFSTLTVSNMSPEDSSIYLCSVEDRTGEKNTEAFFGQGTRLTVV.

The table lists this clonotype with many counts. DNA for the CDR3: TGTGCCAGCAGTATTCGGACAGGGAGGGATGGCTACACCTTC. Translated: CASSIRTGRDGYTF. This chain links TRBV28 with TRBJ1-2, with 8 bases that match TRBD1. Germline-derived CDR1 and CDR2 are MDHEN and SYDVKM. The trim removed 5 bases at V and 6 bases at J, leaving 8 bases unmatched. This CDR3 is 14 amino acids long.

A few counts support this clonotype. This chain joins TRBV6-1 and TRBJ2-1; TRBD2 aligns across 9 bases. The J segment lost 4 bases and the V segment lost 8 bases, leaving 6 bases of the junction unmatched. The germline CDR1 and CDR2 sequences are MNHNS and SASEGT. The CDR3 consists of 14 residues. The CDR3 loop reads CASLRLAAYNEQFF. The CDR3 DNA reads as TGTGCCAGCTTAAGACTAGCGGCTTACAATGAGCAGTTCTTC.

V is TRBV29-1 and J is TRBJ2-3; the D is unclear. V was clipped by 7 bases and J by 0 bases, with 11 bases between them. Germline CDR1 reads SQVTM; CDR2 reads ANQGSEA. The CDR3 sequence is 13 residues long. The CDR3 region is CSARMGSTDTQYF. The CDR3, as DNA: TGCAGCGCCCGAATGGGGAGCACAGATACGCAGTATTTT.

This clonotype has at least ten counts. This rearrangement joins TRBV7-2 to TRBJ1-6; no clear D. Looked up from germline, CDR1 is SGHTA and CDR2 is FQGNSA. The CDR3 contains 14 residues. Trimming pared 6 bases from V and 10 bases from J, leaving 16 bases between. In DNA form, the CDR3 reads TGTGCCAGCAGTTTATCAGCCGCGGCCTCACCCCTCCACTTT. This gives the protein CASSLSAAASPLHF.

This clonotype was found a few times. This sequence joins TRBV11-3 and TRBJ2-1, with D possibly being TRBD2 (6 bases). The CDR3 has 14 residues. Trimming left V 0 bases short and J 5 bases short, with 8 bases between. CDR1 and CDR2 (germline): SGHNT, YENEEA. CDR3 sequence reads: CASSLEGLNNEQFF. Here the CDR3 DNA reads TGTGCCAGCAGCTTAGAGGGACTTAACAATGAGCAGTTCTTC.

This clonotype has only a few counts. The chain joins TRBV24-1 to TRBJ2-3; 7 bases are a match to TRBD2. Per the germline V gene, CDR1 is KGHDR and CDR2 is SFDVKD. The CDR3 extends over 17 amino acids. V was clipped by 2 bases and J by 0 bases; unmatched bases: 7. In nucleotides, the CDR3 is TGTGCCACCAGTGATTGGTCCCGGGGAGGGAGCACAGATACGCAGTATTTT. This gives the protein CATSDWSRGGSTDTQYF.

This clonotype occurred a few times. The V call is TRBV7-2, the J call TRBJ1-5, with 7 bases lining up with TRBD1. Germline V gives CDR1 SGHTA, CDR2 FQGNSA. This CDR3 spans 16 amino acids. V lost 3 bases to trimming and J lost 0 bases; unmatched junction nucleotides: 5. In DNA form, the CDR3 reads TGTGCCAGCAGCTTCACAGGGGTTGATAGCAATCAGCCCCAGCATTTT. It translates to CASSFTGVDSNQPQHF. The full variable domain, with the rest looked up from reference TRBV7-2 and TRBJ1-5, is GAGVSQSPSNKVTEKGKDVELRCDPISGHTALYWYRQSLGQGLEFLIYFQGNSAPDKSGLPSDRFSAERTGGSVSTLTIQRTQQEDSAVYLCASSFTGVDSNQPQHFGDGTRLSIL.

This clonotype was seen repeatedly, ten times or more. In DNA form, the CDR3 reads TGTGCCAGCAGTTTAAAGGCTACGGTCACTGAAGCTTTCTTT. The encoded protein is CASSLKATVTEAFF. The rearrangement joins TRBV27 to TRBJ1-1; no definite D call. The V end lost 2 bases, the J end lost 4 bases, and 11 bases lay between the germline ends. Germline V gene data show CDR1 as MNHEY and CDR2 as SMNVEV (reference sequence). This CDR3 region has 14 residues.

Regarding this clonotype: This may be a read error: a much more frequent sequence differs by one nucleotide. The chain couples TRBV5-1 to TRBJ2-2; 10 bases agree with TRBD2. V shed 7 bases, J shed 0 bases, and the junction held 6 bases outside the gene matches. This CDR3 spans 16 amino acids. Germline-derived CDR1 and CDR2 are SGHRS and YFSETQ. In DNA, the CDR3 is TGCGCCAGCGGCCTTACTAGCGGGGCGAACACCGGGGAGCTGTTTTTT. It yields the protein CASGLTSGANTGELFF.

The J gene is TRBJ1-6, the V gene TRBV4-1, with TRBD1 as a possible D gene (6 bases). CDR1 is MGHRA, CDR2 YSYEKL, per germline. The CDR3 runs 14 residues. The V gene lost 4 bases and the J gene lost 6 bases, with 10 bases spanning the gap. CDR3 protein: CASSPDSSNSPLHF. As DNA, the CDR3 is TGCGCCAGCAGCCCGGACAGTAGTAATTCACCCCTCCACTTT.

This clonotype was recorded only once. This chain links TRBV28 with TRBJ2-7, with 10 bases fitting TRBD2. The germline gives CDR1 MDHEN, CDR2 SYDVKM. There are 15 residues in the CDR3. V dropped 6 bases and J dropped 5; count of bases not matched to a gene: 10. The CDR3 DNA follows: TGTGCCAGCAGACCACCAGCGGGAGGGCCGAACGAGCAGTACTTC. Residues: CASRPPAGGPNEQYF.

This chain joins TRBV5-1 and TRBJ2-2; 10 bases align to TRBD1. CDR1 is SGHRS and CDR2 is YFSETQ in the germline V gene. Trimming at V came to 4 bases and at J to 6 bases, leaving 15 bases not matched to a gene. The CDR3 loop spans 18 amino acids. CDR3 sequence: CASSAASTGTGEAGELFF. CDR3 bases: TGCGCCAGCAGCGCGGCGAGCACCGGGACAGGGGAGGCCGGGGAGCTGTTTTTT.

This chain connects TRBV2 to TRBJ2-5, with D possibly being TRBD2 (5 bases). In germline, CDR1 is SNHLY, CDR2 FYNNEI. The CDR3 sequence is 10 residues long. Trimming removed 8 bases at V and 5 bases at J, with 6 bases between. The DNA for the CDR3 is TGTGCCAGCCGGAGGGAGACCCAGTACTTC. Amino acid sequence: CASRRETQYF. Together with reference TRBV2 and TRBJ2-5, the CDR3 gives the full variable domain: EPEVTQTPSHQVTQMGQEVILRCVPISNHLYFYWYRQILGQKVEFLVSFYNNEISEKSEIFDDQFSVERPDGSNFTLKIRSTKLEDSAMYFCASRRETQYFGPGTRLLVL.

The chain is built from TRBV9 and TRBJ2-6; 7 nucleotides line up with TRBD2. The CDR3 consists of 15 residues. The junction had 3 bases not matched to a gene; V was cut back by 3 bases and J by 3 bases. Germline V gene lookup returns CDR1 SGDLS and CDR2 YYNGEE. CDR3 nucleotide sequence: TGTGCCAGCAGCGCGGGACTAAGTGGGGCCAACGTCCTGACTTTC. Protein sequence: CASSAGLSGANVLTF.

This clonotype occurred many times. The chain has TRBV6-2 or TRBV6-3 and TRBJ1-2; 8 nucleotides line up with TRBD1. The CDR3 has 17 amino acids. Germline CDR1 MNHEY, CDR2 SVGEGT. Germline trimming cut 2 bases from V and 1 base from J; bases unmatched to any gene: 9. In DNA, the CDR3 is TGTGCCAGCAGTTACCCCGGGACAGGCTATCTTAACTATGGCTACACCTTC. Residues: CASSYPGTGYLNYGYTF.

There are many counts of this clonotype. The gene calls are TRBV7-9 and TRBJ1-1, with D possibly matching TRBD1 (6 bases). Germline CDR1 SEHNR, CDR2 FQNEAQ (reference sequence). The CDR3 runs 14 residues. Trimming took 5 bases from V and 4 from J, leaving 14 bases between them. CDR3 coding DNA: TGTGCCAGCAGCCCTCAACAGGGCGGCACTGAAGCTTTCTTT. Translation gives CASSPQQGGTEAFF.

The table lists this clonotype with many counts. The chain uses TRBV12-3 or TRBV12-4 and TRBJ1-5, with TRBD1 matching over 8 bases. Losses at the gene ends were 1 base for V and 7 bases for J; bases not matched to a gene: 6. This CDR3 has 15 residues. In DNA, the CDR3 is TGTGCCAGCAGTTTAGGCACAGGGGGAGGACAGCCCCAGCATTTT. Translation: CASSLGTGGGQPQHF.